These 25 T cell receptor beta chains came from one sample sequenced in a study of blood T cells in healthy people across ages. The use of a sample-barcoded 5' primer and a J-beta primer mix characterized a second PCR of roughly 7 to 11 cycles. TCRdb re-derived calls from the 5' RACE reads in MiXCR, one entry per CDR3 protein. The profile shows some 1.7 million distinct CDR3 sequences, 28% of them singletons. Sequencing was performed on blood. The receptors come from a woman in her 30s in good health.

The chain is built from TRBV7-6 and TRBJ1-1, with unresolved D. With 2 bases removed from V and 8 bases from J, the gap between germline ends came to 12 bases. Germline CDR1 is SGHVS and CDR2 is FNYEAQ. The CDR3 is 13 amino acids. For the CDR3, the DNA is TGTGCCAGCAGCTTATCGGACTCCCAGGAAGCTTTCTTT. Residues: CASSLSDSQEAFF.

About this clonotype itself: A much larger clone lies one base from this, so it may be a read error. This sequence joins TRBV7-9 and TRBJ2-5, with TRBD2 identical over 10 bases. Matching the DNA end better, TRBJ2-7 makes the J call doubtful. This CDR3 region has 14 residues. Germline V gene sequence: CDR1 SEHNR, CDR2 FQNEAQ (reference sequence). CDR3: CANSLGLAVYEQYF. CDR3 bases: TGTGCCAACAGCTTAGGACTAGCGGTCTACGAGCAGTACTTC.

This clonotype was counted at least ten times. The CDR3 nucleotides are TGCAGTGCCCCGGGACAGGGGAATTCTGGGGCCAACGTCCTGACTTTC. It encodes CSAPGQGNSGANVLTF. V usage is TRBV20-1 and J usage is TRBJ2-6; 10 nucleotides match TRBD1. This CDR3 has 16 amino acids. Germline CDR1 reads DFQATT; CDR2 reads SNEGSKA (reference sequence). Germline trimming cut 6 bases from V and 1 base from J; bases unmatched to any gene: 6.

This clonotype came up a few times. This rearrangement joins TRBV6-5 to TRBJ2-5; TRBD2 is a possible D gene (5 bases). With 4 bases removed from V and 5 bases from J, the gap between germline ends came to 14 bases. Germline values: CDR1 MNHEY, CDR2 SVGAGI. The CDR3 is 14 amino acids. CDR3 DNA sequence: TGTGCCAGCAGTTCGTCGGGGTATATGGAGACCCAGTACTTC. Encoded protein: CASSSSGYMETQYF.

The chain combines TRBV29-1 with TRBJ2-2; D is undetermined. Germline assignment: CDR1 SQVTM and CDR2 ANQGSEA. V lost 5 bases and J lost 0, with 10 bases in between. The CDR3 loop spans 14 amino acids. The CDR3 protein is CSVRVSANTGELFF. In nucleotides, the CDR3 is TGCAGCGTTCGAGTTTCGGCGAACACCGGGGAGCTGTTTTTT.

The rearrangement uses TRBV20-1 and TRBJ1-2; D not certain. Trimming cost V 0 bases and J 4 bases, with 21 bases left between them. CDR3 length equals 17 residues. Germline-derived CDR1 and CDR2 are DFQATT and SNEGSKA (reference sequence). The CDR3 spells CSARDGRSAKIAYGYTF. The CDR3 DNA sequence: TGCAGTGCTAGAGATGGGCGGTCAGCCAAAATAGCCTATGGCTACACCTTC.

This clonotype was found a few times. This chain uses TRBV6-6 with TRBJ2-1, with D perhaps matching TRBD2 (5 bases). V lost 0 bases to trimming and J lost 6 bases, with 18 bases between them. The V gene's germline CDR1 is MNHNY and CDR2 SVGAGI (reference sequence). CDR3 size: 17 residues. CDR3 amino acids: CASSYSLRTPWGNEQFF. CDR3 nucleotides: TGTGCCAGCAGTTACTCTCTACGGACTCCCTGGGGCAATGAGCAGTTCTTC.

The chain employs TRBV12-3 or TRBV12-4 and TRBJ2-1; D gene ambiguous. The CDR3 extends over 15 amino acids. Trimming removed 2 bases at V and 5 bases at J, with 13 bases between. CDR3 DNA sequence: TGTGCCAGCAGTTTACGAGGTTCGACGGACAATGAGCAGTTCTTC. This sequence encodes CASSLRGSTDNEQFF.

The chain combines TRBV7-4 with TRBJ1-2; tentatively, D is TRBD1 (5 bases). The CDR3 length is 15 residues. Trimming took 0 bases from V and 7 from J, leaving 15 bases between them. The germline V gene encodes CDR1 SGHVT and CDR2 SQSDAQ. In DNA form, the CDR3 reads TGTGCCAGCAGCTTAGCGGGGGAAGGGGTGAGTGGCTACACCTTC. Translation: CASSLAGEGVSGYTF.

V usage is TRBV10-3 and J usage is TRBJ2-1; 11 nucleotides agree with TRBD2. The CDR3 consists of 15 residues. Germline lookup yields CDR1 ENHRY and CDR2 SYGVKD. The J segment lost 4 bases and the V segment lost 8 bases, leaving 7 bases of the junction unmatched. Written as DNA, the CDR3 is TGTGCCATCTCGATCCTAGCGGGGGGTTACAATGAGCAGTTCTTC. As protein: CAISILAGGYNEQFF.

In this sample, this clonotype turned up many times. The gene calls are TRBV29-1 and TRBJ2-7, with a possible D match to TRBD1 (6 bases). V was clipped by 6 bases and J by 4 bases, with 16 bases between them. Germline V gene lookup returns CDR1 SQVTM and CDR2 ANQGSEA. The CDR3 spans 13 residues. This CDR3 is CSVRKGGSYEQYF. In nucleotides, the CDR3 is TGCAGCGTAAGGAAAGGGGGTAGTTACGAGCAGTACTTC.

Ten or more counts support this clonotype. The V gene is TRBV20-1, the J gene TRBJ2-4; D may match TRBD1 or TRBD2 (5 bases each). The germline V gene encodes CDR1 DFQATT and CDR2 SNEGSKA (reference sequence). V was shortened by 6 bases and J by 2 bases, with 14 bases between the two germline ends. CDR3 size: 14 residues. The CDR3 sequence: CSAPRRGPKNIQYF. The CDR3 nucleotides are TGCAGTGCCCCCCGTCGGGGACCCAAAAACATTCAGTACTTC.

This chain links TRBV6-5 with TRBJ2-3; unclear D gene. V was pared by 4 bases and J by 3 bases, with 11 bases between. This CDR3 comprises 14 residues. CDR1 is MNHEY, CDR2 SVGAGI, per germline. The CDR3 loop is CASSFLYGTDTQYF. The CDR3 DNA sequence: TGTGCCAGCAGTTTCCTCTATGGAACAGATACGCAGTATTTT.

The sample holds many counts of this clonotype. The chain couples TRBV18 to TRBJ1-1; possible D gene TRBD1, 5 bases. The CDR3 has 14 residues. Germline lookup yields CDR1 KGHSH and CDR2 LQKENI. Trimming shortened V by 2 bases and J by 5 bases, and 12 bases separated the two germline ends. CDR3 nucleotide sequence: TGTGCCAGCTCACCAACGGGGGGAAGGACTGAAGCTTTCTTT. It yields the protein CASSPTGGRTEAFF.

This chain joins TRBV11-2 and TRBJ2-4, with 9 bases aligning to TRBD1. This CDR3 spans 15 amino acids. V shed 3 bases, J shed 9 bases, and the junction held 9 bases outside the gene matches. Germline values: CDR1 SGHAT, CDR2 FQNNGV. CDR3 nucleotides: TGTGCCAGCAGCTTTTCCGGGACAGGGTACCCCATTCAGTACTTC. This gives the protein CASSFSGTGYPIQYF.

The sample holds a few counts of this clonotype. The chain joins TRBV7-9 to TRBJ2-1; TRBD2 matches at 11 bases. V lost 7 bases to trimming and J lost 7 bases; unmatched junction nucleotides: 12. This CDR3 contains 16 residues. Germline CDR1 is SEHNR and CDR2 is FQNEAQ (reference sequence). The CDR3 DNA reads as TGTGCCAGCACCCTGGCACTAGCGGGGGAGGGGAATGAGCAGTTCTTC. This translates into CASTLALAGEGNEQFF. Variable domain in full (rest from reference TRBV7-9 and TRBJ2-1): DTGVSQNPRHKITKRGQNVTFRCDPISEHNRLYWYRQTLGQGPEFLTYFQNEAQLEKSRLLSDRFSAERPKGSFSTLEIQRTEQGDSAMYLCASTLALAGEGNEQFFGPGTRLTVL.

The V call is TRBV2, the J call TRBJ1-1; 8 bases map to TRBD1. V gave up 8 bases and J gave up 10 bases; unmatched junction bases: 9. The germline gives CDR1 SNHLY, CDR2 FYNNEI. This CDR3 region has 12 residues. The CDR3 DNA reads TGTGCCAGCGAACAGGGGGGATCGGTAGCTTTCTTT. Amino acids: CASEQGGSVAFF.

This clonotype was seen a handful of times. The J gene is TRBJ2-5, the V gene TRBV6-2 or TRBV6-3; no reliable D call. This CDR3 comprises 13 residues. Germline V gene lookup returns CDR1 MNHEY and CDR2 SVGEGT. V was clipped by 6 bases and J by 1 base, with 9 bases between them. The CDR3 nucleotides read TGTGCCAGCAGGAAGACTGGCCAAGAGACCCAGTACTTC. Residues: CASRKTGQETQYF.

This clonotype was detected once. The V gene is TRBV3-1, the J gene TRBJ2-1; 7 bases line up with TRBD2. CDR3 size: 15 residues. Germline CDR1 is LGHDT and CDR2 is YNNKEL (reference sequence). The trim removed 4 bases at V and 8 bases at J, leaving 11 bases unmatched. CDR3 residues: CASSPSWGGLHEQFF. The CDR3, as DNA: TGTGCCAGCAGCCCCTCCTGGGGGGGTTTACATGAGCAGTTCTTC.

The chain uses TRBV11-2 and TRBJ2-2; 9 bases are shared with TRBD2. J lost 4 bases, V lost 0 bases, and 6 bases had no gene match. CDR1 and CDR2 from the germline V gene are SGHAT and FQNNGV. CDR3 length equals 17 residues. The chain's CDR3 is CASSLDRAGGRTGELFF. CDR3 coding DNA: TGTGCCAGCAGCTTAGACCGAGCGGGGGGCCGCACCGGGGAGCTGTTTTTT. Full variable domain (remainder filled in from reference TRBV11-2 and TRBJ2-2): EAGVAQSPRYKIIEKRQSVAFWCNPISGHATLYWYQQILGQGPKLLIQFQNNGVVDDSQLPKDRFSAERLKGVDSTLKIQPAKLEDSAVYLCASSLDRAGGRTGELFFGEGSRLTVL.

This clonotype has ten or more counts. The chain joins TRBV10-1 to TRBJ2-7, with D unclear. The CDR3 is made up of 12 amino acids. The germline gives CDR1 WNHNN, CDR2 SYGVQD (reference sequence). V was shortened by 3 bases and J by 5 bases, with 8 bases between the two germline ends. The CDR3 sequence is CASSDEIHEQYF. As DNA, the CDR3 is TGCGCCAGCAGTGATGAAATCCACGAGCAGTACTTC.

V is TRBV5-1 and J is TRBJ2-3, with a tentative D call TRBD2 (6 bases). CDR3 length equals 16 residues. The V gene's germline CDR1 is SGHRS and CDR2 YFSETQ. V was shortened by 0 bases and J by 2 bases, with 13 bases between the two germline ends. The CDR3 DNA reads TGCGCCAGCAGCTTGGAGGCGGGGACTTTCACAGATACGCAGTATTTT. It codes for CASSLEAGTFTDTQYF.

The chain carries TRBV5-1 and TRBJ2-4; TRBD2 matches at 10 bases. CDR3 length: 14 amino acids. Trimming cost V 4 bases and J 13 bases; bases outside gene matches: 11. Germline V gene lookup returns CDR1 SGHRS and CDR2 YFSETQ. The CDR3 protein is CASSTGLAEGEQYF. For the CDR3, the DNA is TGCGCCAGCAGCACCGGACTAGCGGAGGGAGAGCAGTACTTC.

This clonotype turned up a few times. The rearrangement uses TRBV3-1 and TRBJ2-3; TRBD1 agrees at 9 bases. The CDR3 totals 16 residues. V lost 4 bases to trimming and J lost 5 bases; unmatched junction nucleotides: 10. The V gene's germline CDR1 is LGHDT and CDR2 YNNKEL (reference sequence). The CDR3 reads CASSPSGTGFVDTQYF. The DNA for the CDR3 is TGTGCCAGCAGCCCTTCCGGGACAGGGTTTGTAGATACGCAGTATTTT.

The chain carries TRBV6-1 and TRBJ1-5, with a possible D match to TRBD1 (6 bases). V dropped 6 bases and J dropped 0 bases, with 12 bases sitting between them. Looked up from germline, CDR1 is MNHNS and CDR2 is SASEGT. The length of the CDR3 is 15 residues. CDR3 loop: CASRPQGLSNQPQHF. The CDR3 coding sequence is TGTGCCAGCAGACCACAGGGCCTTAGCAATCAGCCCCAGCATTTT.